Shown below are 22 T cell receptor beta chains from a single sample sequenced in a study of beta chain features in type 1 diabetes. Antigens of these TCRs are unknown. Study-wide findings and caveats: Type 1 diabetes patients had moderately but significantly shorter TCRB CDR3s in all four CD4+ subsets.

Expressed TCRB transcripts were sequenced after all isolated RNA was converted to cDNA. Repertoires were generated with immunoSEQ multiplex PCR, while TCRdb's copy carries only in-frame clones and drops some. This table holds approximately 250,000 clones, more than 15% found once. Sequenced sample: naive CD4+ T cells from blood. Receptors were obtained from a man aged 25 to 40 with type 1 diabetes.

Here the CDR3 DNA reads TGTGCCAGCAGTGGGGACGTATCGCCCTACGAGCAGTACTTC. It is translated as CASSGDVSPYEQYF. The V and J genes are TRBV9 and TRBJ2-7; D may be TRBD1 or TRBD2 (5 bases each). Germline V CDR1 and CDR2: SGDLS, YYNGEE. The CDR3 is 14 amino acids. Trimming left V 5 bases short and J 2 bases short, with 14 bases between.

Only a few counts were recorded for this clone. V gene TRBV29-1 combines with J gene TRBJ2-3; D may be TRBD1 or TRBD2 (5 bases each). CDR1 and CDR2 from the germline V gene are SQVTM and ANQGSEA. V lost 8 bases and J lost 4, with 7 bases in between. This CDR3 is 10 amino acids long. CDR3 sequence reads: CSSGPDTQYF. CDR3 nucleotides: TGCAGCTCGGGACCAGATACGCAGTATTTT.

This clone was counted only a few times. In the same sample, other DNA sequences code for this CDR3. This chain joins TRBV7-9 and TRBJ1-2; D call uncertain. CDR3 length: 14 amino acids. Germline V gene data show CDR1 as SEHNR and CDR2 as FQNEAQ (reference sequence). Trimming took off 1 base at V and 3 bases at J, with 9 bases between the two ends. This chain's CDR3 is CASSLVGGDYGYTF. CDR3 coding DNA: TGTGCCAGCAGCTTAGTAGGAGGAGACTATGGCTACACCTTC.

This clone came up a few times. The CDR3 coding sequence is TGTGCCGGAACACGGAGGTCCTCCTACGAGCAGTACTTC. Its translation: CAGTRRSSYEQYF. The chain is built from TRBV27 and TRBJ2-7, with TRBD2 as a possible D gene (5 bases). Trimming took 11 bases from V and 0 from J, leaving 14 bases between them. The length of the CDR3 is 13 residues. The germline CDR1 and CDR2 sequences are MNHEY and SMNVEV (reference sequence).

In its sample, this clone was seen a few times. The chain combines TRBV19 with TRBJ2-2; D is unresolved. The CDR3 extends over 17 amino acids. Germline CDR1 is LNHDA and CDR2 is SQIVND (reference sequence). V was pared by 5 bases and J by 0 bases, with 16 bases between. CDR3 protein: CASSHGRITANTGELFF. CDR3 in DNA: TGTGCCAGTAGTCACGGGCGAATAACAGCGAACACCGGGGAGCTGTTTTTT.

The chain is built from TRBV27 and TRBJ1-1; no clear D gene. This CDR3 has 14 residues. The germline CDR1 and CDR2 sequences are MNHEY and SMNVEV (reference sequence). The V and J ends lost 8 bases and 0 bases respectively, with 13 bases between them. The DNA for the CDR3 is TGTGCCAGCTACCCTAACCGGCTGAACACTGAAGCTTTCTTT. It encodes CASYPNRLNTEAFF.

This clone was counted a few times. This may arise from a read error, as a much more abundant clone is one base away. Other DNA sequences of this sample code for an identical CDR3. The CDR3 reads CASSLYNEQFF. The CDR3 DNA follows: TGTGCCAGCAGCCTTTACAATGAGCAGTTCTTC. The chain joins TRBV6-5 to TRBJ2-1; D not resolved. With 6 bases removed from V and 4 bases from J, the gap between germline ends came to 4 bases. This CDR3 is 11 amino acids long. Germline assignment: CDR1 MNHEY and CDR2 SVGAGI.

The sample holds a few counts of this clone. The V call is TRBV10-3, the J call TRBJ2-1; 10 bases match TRBD2. The trim removed 10 bases at V and 2 bases at J, leaving 5 bases unmatched. CDR3 length: 14 residues. Germline CDR1 ENHRY, CDR2 SYGVKD. As DNA, the CDR3 is TGTGCCACCGAGCGGGAGGGCCCCTACAATGAGCAGTTCTTC. Translation gives CATEREGPYNEQFF.

The rearrangement joins TRBV6-1 to TRBJ2-5; TRBD2 matches 14 bases. This CDR3 contains 19 residues. CDR1 is MNHNS and CDR2 is SASEGT in the germline V gene. V dropped 4 bases and J dropped 5; count of bases not matched to a gene: 15. CDR3 loop: CASSASPGLAGEMPETQYF. CDR3 bases: TGTGCCAGCAGTGCCTCTCCGGGACTAGCGGGAGAGATGCCCGAGACCCAGTACTTC.

The table lists this clone with a few counts. The rearrangement joins TRBV7-8 to TRBJ2-1, with D possibly matching TRBD2 (5 bases). CDR1 and CDR2 from the germline V gene are SGHVS and FQNEAQ. The CDR3 spans 17 residues. Trimming left V 1 base short and J 0 bases short, with 13 bases between. The CDR3 nucleotides are TGTGCCAGCAGCTTAGGAGGGAGTCCCCTCTCCTACAATGAGCAGTTCTTC. It yields the protein CASSLGGSPLSYNEQFF.

This clone has only a few counts. The chain carries TRBV19 and TRBJ2-3, with a tentative D call TRBD2 (5 bases). The germline V gene encodes CDR1 LNHDA and CDR2 SQIVND (reference sequence). V shed 4 bases and J shed 1 base, with 15 bases lying between them. This CDR3 is 16 amino acids long. CDR3 DNA sequence: TGTGCCAGTAGTAGAAAGGACTGGCCACGCACAGATACGCAGTATTTT. Protein sequence: CASSRKDWPRTDTQYF.

The chain couples TRBV9 to TRBJ2-5; TRBD2 agrees at 8 bases. The trim removed 7 bases at V and 7 bases at J, leaving 9 bases unmatched. Germline assignment: CDR1 SGDLS and CDR2 YYNGEE. The CDR3 extends over 13 amino acids. The CDR3 sequence: CASGQRGKGTQYF. CDR3 coding DNA: TGTGCCAGCGGCCAGCGGGGGAAAGGGACCCAGTACTTC.

The chain carries TRBV28 and TRBJ1-1, with D uncertain. The CDR3 runs 14 residues. From germline, CDR1 is MDHEN and CDR2 SYDVKM. The V gene lost 5 bases and the J gene lost 5 bases, with 15 bases spanning the gap. The CDR3 nucleotides read TGTGCCAGCAGTCCCCCAGGATGGGGAACTGAAGCTTTCTTT. This translates into CASSPPGWGTEAFF. Based on the CDR3 plus reference TRBV28 and TRBJ1-1, the full variable domain is DVKVTQSSRYLVKRTGEKVFLECVQDMDHENMFWYRQDPGLGLRLIYFSYDVKMKEKGDIPEGYSVSREKKERFSLILESASTNQTSMYLCASSPPGWGTEAFFGQGTRLTVV.

The chain's CDR3 is CASGYPGRGQYF. The CDR3 coding sequence is TGTGCTAGTGGGTATCCCGGGAGGGGCCAGTACTTC. V is TRBV12-5 and J is TRBJ2-5, with TRBD2 matching 8 bases. Germline values: CDR1 LGHNT, CDR2 FRNRAP. Trimming removed 6 bases from V and 10 bases from J; junction bases left unmatched: 7. The CDR3 extends over 12 amino acids.

In regard to this clone: Other DNA sequences of this sample code for an identical CDR3. V is TRBV30 and J is TRBJ2-5, with D perhaps matching TRBD2 (5 bases). Germline V gene sequence: CDR1 GTSNPN, CDR2 SVGIG (reference sequence). Trimming pared 0 bases from V and 7 bases from J, leaving 15 bases between. The CDR3 covers 14 residues. CDR3 protein: CAWSVRGSAPTQYF. The CDR3 DNA reads as TGTGCCTGGAGTGTACGGGGTAGCGCCCCGACCCAGTACTTC.

This sequence joins TRBV4-2 and TRBJ2-1; 9 positions match TRBD2. The V and J ends lost 0 bases and 4 bases, in that order; junction bases with no gene match: 7. CDR1 is LGHNA, CDR2 YNFKEQ, per germline. This CDR3 is 17 amino acids long. The CDR3 nucleotides are TGTGCCAGCAGCCAAGATCATTCCCTAGCGGGATACAATGAGCAGTTCTTC. It yields the protein CASSQDHSLAGYNEQFF.

This clone was picked up a small number of times. This chain joins TRBV7-9 and TRBJ2-5; the D gene is possibly TRBD2 (5 bases). From germline, CDR1 is SEHNR and CDR2 FQNEAQ (reference sequence). This CDR3 comprises 16 residues. V was shortened by 3 bases and J by 3 bases, with 17 bases between the two germline ends. CDR3 bases: TGTGCCAGCAGCTTTATGGGAGTAACTCGAGAAGAGACCCAGTACTTC. This gives the protein CASSFMGVTREETQYF.

This chain links TRBV29-1 with TRBJ1-1, with D hard to call. The CDR3 totals 13 residues. CDR1 is SQVTM and CDR2 is ANQGSEA in the germline V gene. V was cut by 2 bases and J by 2 bases, with 9 bases left in between. The DNA of the CDR3 is TGCAGCGTTGAACCCTATCAAAACACTGAAGCTTTCTTT. As protein: CSVEPYQNTEAFF. The whole variable domain, filled in from reference TRBV29-1 and TRBJ1-1, reads SAVISQKPSRDICQRGTSLTIQCQVDSQVTMMFWYRQQPGQSLTLIATANQGSEATYESGFVIDKFPISRPNLTFSTLTVSNMSPEDSSIYLCSVEPYQNTEAFFGQGTRLTVV.

This clone was seen a few times. The chain couples TRBV30 to TRBJ2-5, with D perhaps given as TRBD1 or TRBD2 (5 bases each). The CDR3 is made up of 11 amino acids. Between the trimmed V and J ends, which lost 5 bases and 7 bases, there was a span of 11 bases. Germline CDR1 is GTSNPN and CDR2 is SVGIG (reference sequence). The CDR3 spells CAWRDPGTQYF. As DNA, the CDR3 is TGTGCCTGGCGGGACCCCGGGACCCAGTACTTC.

This clone was seen a few times. J is TRBJ2-3 and V is TRBV7-2; D is unclear. This CDR3 region has 13 residues. The germline V gene encodes CDR1 SGHTA and CDR2 FQGNSA. V was cut by 4 bases and J by 3 bases, with 8 bases left in between. Written as DNA, the CDR3 is TGTGCCAGCAGCTGGGCAGAGACAGATACGCAGTATTTT. Translating it yields CASSWAETDTQYF. Drawing the rest from reference TRBV7-2 and TRBJ2-3, the complete variable domain is GAGVSQSPSNKVTEKGKDVELRCDPISGHTALYWYRQSLGQGLEFLIYFQGNSAPDKSGLPSDRFSAERTGGSVSTLTIQRTQQEDSAVYLCASSWAETDTQYFGPGTRLTVL.

Concerning this clone itself: Other DNA sequences in this sample translate to the same CDR3. The J gene is TRBJ2-5, the V gene TRBV9; no definite D call. The V gene's germline CDR1 is SGDLS and CDR2 YYNGEE. CDR3 length: 13 residues. V was shortened by 0 bases and J by 5 bases, with 8 bases between the two germline ends. Written as DNA, the CDR3 is TGTGCCAGCAGCGTAGATAGTAGGGAGACCCAGTACTTC. Amino acid sequence: CASSVDSRETQYF. Together with reference TRBV9 and TRBJ2-5, the CDR3 gives the full variable domain: DSGVTQTPKHLITATGQRVTLRCSPRSGDLSVYWYQQSLDQGLQFLIQYYNGEERAKGNILERFSAQQFPDLHSELNLSSLELGDSALYFCASSVDSRETQYFGPGTRLLVL.

The table lists this clone with a few counts. Compared with germline, one end of the junction differs, possibly owing to a read error. The chain is built from TRBV9 and TRBJ2-6, with D maybe TRBD1 (5 bases). Germline lookup yields CDR1 SGDLS and CDR2 YYNGEE. This CDR3 spans 16 amino acids. The CDR3 DNA sequence: TGTGCCAGCACCGTAACAGGTCTAGCTGGGGCCAACGTCCTGACTTTC. The encoded protein is CASTVTGLAGANVLTF.